The 28 T cell receptor beta chains listed next were all sequenced from one sample in a study of neurological immune-mediated disorders. From the 5' RACE reads, TCRdb called clonotypes with MiXCR, one entry per CDR3 protein. This sample has 60,000 to 85,000 distinct CDR3 sequences, with roughly 4.9% found just once. Sequenced sample: PBMCs. The receptors shown here come from a woman in her 70s with multiple sclerosis.

This clonotype has at least ten counts. The rearrangement uses TRBV27 and TRBJ2-7, with 9 bases lining up with TRBD2. This CDR3 spans 14 amino acids. CDR1 is MNHEY and CDR2 is SMNVEV in the germline V gene (reference sequence). V trimming: 1 base; J trimming: 6 bases; junction bases outside the gene matches: 4. The CDR3 DNA is TGTGCCAGCAGTTTATTAGCGGGAGTCGGCGAGCAGTACTTC. It specifies CASSLLAGVGEQYF.

This clonotype was recorded at least ten times. The rearrangement uses TRBV5-1 and TRBJ1-5; TRBD1 is a possible D gene (6 bases). Trimming shortened V by 0 bases and J by 3 bases, and 10 bases separated the two germline ends. The CDR3 covers 15 residues. In germline, CDR1 is SGHRS, CDR2 YFSETQ. This chain's CDR3 is CASSLEGGANQPQHF. DNA for the CDR3: TGCGCCAGCAGCTTGGAGGGGGGCGCCAATCAGCCCCAGCATTTT. The full variable domain, with the rest looked up from reference TRBV5-1 and TRBJ1-5, is KAGVTQTPRYLIKTRGQQVTLSCSPISGHRSVSWYQQTPGQGLQFLFEYFSETQRNKGNFPGRFSGRQFSNSRSEMNVSTLELGDSALYLCASSLEGGANQPQHFGDGTRLSIL.

This clonotype was seen at least ten times. This rearrangement joins TRBV7-3 to TRBJ2-5; possibly TRBD2 for D (5 bases). Trimming removed 5 bases at V and 2 bases at J, with 12 bases between. CDR3 length: 14 residues. CDR1 and CDR2 (germline): SGHTA, FQGTGA. CDR3 sequence reads: CASSRTAVQETQYF. The CDR3 DNA is TGTGCCAGCAGCCGAACAGCGGTACAAGAGACCCAGTACTTC.

This clonotype has at least ten counts. This rearrangement joins TRBV7-8 to TRBJ2-2; 10 bases map to TRBD2. The CDR3 covers 15 residues. J lost 0 bases, V lost 6 bases, and 1 base had no gene match. CDR1 and CDR2 from the germline V gene are SGHVS and FQNEAQ. CDR3 DNA: TGTGCCAGCAGGACTAGCGGGCCGAACACCGGGGAGCTGTTTTTT. Its translation is CASRTSGPNTGELFF.

This clonotype was counted at least ten times. The chain links TRBV3-1 to TRBJ2-1; the match to TRBD2 covers 8 bases. The germline gives CDR1 LGHDT, CDR2 YNNKEL (reference sequence). With V trimmed by 5 bases and J by 6 bases, 12 bases remained unmatched. CDR3 length: 16 residues. The CDR3 is CASSKPGTRGFNEQFF. CDR3 coding DNA: TGTGCCAGCAGCAAGCCCGGGACTAGGGGCTTCAATGAGCAGTTCTTC.

This clonotype was seen ten or more times. The CDR3 DNA sequence: TGTGCCAGTAGAGTAGCGGGAGTGAGTACCGGGGAGCTGTTTTTT. It translates to CASRVAGVSTGELFF. The chain is built from TRBV19 and TRBJ2-2, with 9 nucleotides matching TRBD2. Trimming removed 6 bases from V and 5 bases from J; junction bases left unmatched: 7. Germline values: CDR1 LNHDA, CDR2 SQIVND (reference sequence). The CDR3 is 15 residues long.

In this sample, this clonotype turned up many times. V is TRBV7-2 and J is TRBJ1-6; D is unresolved. Germline CDR1 reads SGHTA; CDR2 reads FQGNSA. V was trimmed by 4 bases and J by 0 bases, leaving 19 bases between them. The CDR3 covers 19 residues. The CDR3 spells CASSYRVGVGSSYNSPLHF. The CDR3 DNA reads TGTGCCAGCAGCTACCGGGTCGGGGTGGGAAGCTCCTATAATTCACCCCTCCACTTT.

This clonotype has a count of ten or more. The rearrangement links TRBV12-3 or TRBV12-4 to TRBJ2-7; D is possibly TRBD1 (6 bases). The V end lost 8 bases, the J end lost 6 bases, and 20 bases lay between the germline ends. The CDR3 is 14 residues long. The CDR3 nucleotides are TGTGCCAGCTCGAGGGGCCCAGGGGCGGGCGAGCAGTACTTC. Amino acids: CASSRGPGAGEQYF.

This clonotype was counted ten times or more. The J gene is TRBJ1-3, the V gene TRBV3-1; no reliable D call. Germline V gives CDR1 LGHDT, CDR2 YNNKEL (reference sequence). CDR3 length: 13 amino acids. V was pared by 0 bases and J by 4 bases, with 4 bases between. This CDR3 is CASSQDLGNTIYF. In nucleotides, the CDR3 is TGTGCCAGCAGCCAAGACCTAGGAAACACCATATATTTT.

This clonotype was seen at least ten times. This chain links TRBV20-1 with TRBJ2-1; 10 nucleotides line up with TRBD2. This CDR3 spans 17 amino acids. V dropped 1 base and J dropped 2; count of bases not matched to a gene: 8. Germline lookup yields CDR1 DFQATT and CDR2 SNEGSKA (reference sequence). DNA for the CDR3: TGCAGTGCTAGAGGTCCTAGCGGGAGAACCCCCTACAATGAGCAGTTCTTC. This codes for CSARGPSGRTPYNEQFF.

This clonotype was recorded at least ten times. V gene TRBV6-5 combines with J gene TRBJ1-1; possibly TRBD1 for D (5 bases). V was trimmed by 4 bases and J by 3 bases, leaving 18 bases between them. The CDR3 consists of 16 residues. Germline CDR1 and CDR2: MNHEY and SVGAGI. CDR3 loop: CASSSVRRRGYTEAFF. The CDR3 DNA is TGTGCCAGCAGTTCAGTAAGGAGAAGGGGTTACACTGAAGCTTTCTTT.

This clonotype was observed at least ten times. The V call is TRBV10-3, the J call TRBJ1-3; a possible D gene is TRBD1 (5 bases). V was trimmed by 10 bases and J by 4 bases, leaving 17 bases between them. Germline CDR1 and CDR2: ENHRY and SYGVKD. The CDR3 contains 14 residues. CDR3 protein: CATPNGGLGNTIYF. Written as DNA, the CDR3 is TGTGCCACTCCAAACGGGGGTTTAGGAAACACCATATATTTT.

This clonotype was recorded many times. The gene calls are TRBV7-9 and TRBJ1-1; D is uncertain. The CDR3 has 13 residues. V lost 1 base, J lost 4 bases, and 7 bases lay in between. Germline V gives CDR1 SEHNR, CDR2 FQNEAQ (reference sequence). CDR3 protein: CASSLGSGTEAFF. In nucleotides, the CDR3 is TGTGCCAGCAGCTTAGGGAGTGGCACTGAAGCTTTCTTT.

This clonotype was picked up many times. This chain uses TRBV4-3 with TRBJ2-3, with a tentative D call TRBD1 (6 bases). The ends were cut back, 0 bases at V and 13 bases at J, with 17 bases in the middle. CDR1 LGHNA and CDR2 YSLEER come from the germline V gene. This CDR3 is 14 amino acids long. The CDR3, as DNA: TGCGCCAGCAGCCAAGATAGGGGGTCCGGTGCGGAGTATTTT. Amino acids: CASSQDRGSGAEYF.

This clonotype was counted many times. The rearrangement links TRBV7-2 to TRBJ2-5, with 8 nucleotides matching TRBD2. CDR3 size: 14 residues. The germline CDR1 and CDR2 sequences are SGHTA and FQGNSA. The ends lost 5 bases at V and 5 bases at J; junction bases unmatched: 7. CDR3: CASSLTSVRETQYF. The CDR3 DNA reads as TGTGCCAGCAGCCTGACTAGCGTGCGGGAGACCCAGTACTTC. Combining the CDR3 with reference TRBV7-2 and TRBJ2-5 gives the whole variable domain GAGVSQSPSNKVTEKGKDVELRCDPISGHTALYWYRQSLGQGLEFLIYFQGNSAPDKSGLPSDRFSAERTGGSVSTLTIQRTQQEDSAVYLCASSLTSVRETQYFGPGTRLLVL.

This clonotype was seen a few times. A clone one base away is much larger, so this may be a read error. The chain's CDR3 is CDSSLALEQYF. The DNA for the CDR3 is TGTGACAGCAGCTTAGCGCTCGAGCAGTACTTC. The rearrangement uses TRBV7-8 and TRBJ2-7; D perhaps matches TRBD2 (5 bases). CDR3 size: 11 residues. From germline, CDR1 is SGHVS and CDR2 FQNEAQ. Full variable domain (remainder filled in from reference TRBV7-8 and TRBJ2-7): GAGVSQSPRYKVAKRGQDVALRCDPISGHVSLFWYQQALGQGPEFLTYFQNEAQLDKSGLPSDRFFAERPEGSVSTLKIQRTQQEDSAVYLCDSSLALEQYFGPGTRLTVT.

The chain joins TRBV5-5 to TRBJ1-5; tentatively, D is TRBD1 (6 bases). This CDR3 comprises 16 residues. Trimming left V 0 bases short and J 4 bases short, with 14 bases between. Germline assignment: CDR1 SGHKS and CDR2 YYEKEE (reference sequence). In DNA form, the CDR3 reads TGTGCCAGCAGCTTGGTGGGCCGGGGGGCAAATCAGCCCCAGCATTTT. Its translation is CASSLVGRGANQPQHF.

This clonotype showed up many times. The J gene is TRBJ1-6, the V gene TRBV20-1; no reliable D call. V lost 1 base and J lost 2, with 9 bases in between. This CDR3 spans 15 amino acids. Germline V gene lookup returns CDR1 DFQATT and CDR2 SNEGSKA (reference sequence). The CDR3 bases are TGCAGTGCTAGAGTCCGGGGTACCTATAATTCACCCCTCCACTTT. This encodes CSARVRGTYNSPLHF.

This clonotype was counted only a few times. The V call is TRBV20-1, the J call TRBJ2-3; perhaps TRBD2 as D (5 bases). The germline gives CDR1 DFQATT, CDR2 SNEGSKA (reference sequence). Trimming took off 6 bases at V and 2 bases at J, with 12 bases between the two ends. The CDR3 is made up of 13 amino acids. The CDR3 DNA reads as TGCAGTGCCCGGGTCGGGGTCACAGATACGCAGTATTTT. This gives the protein CSARVGVTDTQYF.

This clonotype was counted at least ten times. The J gene is TRBJ1-6, the V gene TRBV5-1; D not resolved. CDR3 length equals 13 residues. Germline CDR1 SGHRS, CDR2 YFSETQ. Between the trimmed V and J ends, which lost 0 bases and 13 bases, there was a span of 11 bases. The CDR3 sequence is CASSLEPGDPLHF. CDR3 DNA sequence: TGCGCCAGCAGCTTGGAGCCAGGTGACCCCCTCCACTTT. Complete variable domain (other parts from reference TRBV5-1 and TRBJ1-6): KAGVTQTPRYLIKTRGQQVTLSCSPISGHRSVSWYQQTPGQGLQFLFEYFSETQRNKGNFPGRFSGRQFSNSRSEMNVSTLELGDSALYLCASSLEPGDPLHFGNGTRLTVT.

In this sample, this clonotype turned up many times. The chain's CDR3 is CASSAGTENTEAFF. Written as DNA, the CDR3 is TGTGCCAGCAGTGCCGGGACGGAGAACACTGAAGCTTTCTTT. This sequence joins TRBV12-3 or TRBV12-4 and TRBJ1-1; maybe TRBD1 (5 bases). This CDR3 spans 14 amino acids. V was shortened by 5 bases and J by 1 base, with 11 bases between the two germline ends.

Ten or more counts support this clonotype. This chain connects TRBV7-2 to TRBJ1-1; possibly TRBD1 for D (5 bases). This CDR3 region has 13 residues. V dropped 3 bases and J dropped 0 bases, with 5 bases sitting between them. Germline assignment: CDR1 SGHTA and CDR2 FQGNSA. The CDR3 DNA is TGTGCCAGCAGCTTCAGGGTGAACACTGAAGCTTTCTTT. This sequence encodes CASSFRVNTEAFF. Full variable domain (remainder filled in from reference TRBV7-2 and TRBJ1-1): GAGVSQSPSNKVTEKGKDVELRCDPISGHTALYWYRQSLGQGLEFLIYFQGNSAPDKSGLPSDRFSAERTGGSVSTLTIQRTQQEDSAVYLCASSFRVNTEAFFGQGTRLTVV.

This clonotype appeared many times. The rearrangement links TRBV3-1 to TRBJ2-5; 7 bases match TRBD1. The ends lost 7 bases at V and 5 bases at J; junction bases unmatched: 16. The CDR3 has 16 residues. CDR1 and CDR2 (germline): LGHDT, YNNKEL (reference sequence). CDR3 in DNA: TGTGCCAGCATCCACAGGGACAGTACATGGGTTGAGACCCAGTACTTC. Its translation is CASIHRDSTWVETQYF.

The chain joins TRBV7-9 to TRBJ2-7; no clear D. The CDR3 sequence is 11 residues long. V was shortened by 3 bases and J by 7 bases, with 7 bases between the two germline ends. Germline V gene lookup returns CDR1 SEHNR and CDR2 FQNEAQ (reference sequence). This CDR3 reads CASSFGTEQYF. As DNA, the CDR3 is TGTGCCAGCAGCTTTGGAACAGAGCAGTACTTC.

Ten or more counts support this clonotype. One end of the junction does not line up with germline, which may come from a read error. The chain employs TRBV7-2 and TRBJ2-3; 10 nucleotides line up with TRBD2. CDR3 length: 11 residues. The germline V gene has CDR1 SGHTA and CDR2 FQGNSA. The CDR3, as DNA: TGTGCCAGCAGCCAACTAGCGGGACTGGTCTTT. Amino acids: CASSQLAGLVF.

On this clonotype: A read error may produce the germline difference seen at one junction end. V is TRBV20-1 and J is TRBJ1-6; 10 nucleotides agree with TRBD1. The germline gives CDR1 DFQATT, CDR2 SNEGSKA (reference sequence). The CDR3 loop spans 14 amino acids. CDR3 bases: TGCAGTGCAACCCTCGGGACAGGGGTTTCACCCCTCAACTTT. It is translated as CSATLGTGVSPLNF.

This clonotype was seen a handful of times. The CDR3 DNA reads as TGTGCCAGCAGCTTAGGTGGGAGAGTCACCGGGGAGCTGTTTTTT. Amino acids: CASSLGGRVTGELFF. The chain is built from TRBV7-9 and TRBJ2-2; tentatively, D is TRBD2 (5 bases). V was trimmed by 1 base and J by 4 bases, leaving 10 bases between them. There are 15 residues in the CDR3. The V gene's germline CDR1 is SEHNR and CDR2 FQNEAQ (reference sequence).

This clonotype has ten or more counts. The chain is built from TRBV5-1 and TRBJ2-2; D possibly corresponds to TRBD2 (6 bases). The CDR3 loop spans 15 amino acids. The ends were cut back, 0 bases at V and 7 bases at J, with 13 bases in the middle. Looked up from germline, CDR1 is SGHRS and CDR2 is YFSETQ. CDR3 nucleotide sequence: TGCGCCAGCAGCTTGGGTGGCGGGACGGTCGGGGAGCTGTTTTTT. Amino acid sequence: CASSLGGGTVGELFF.